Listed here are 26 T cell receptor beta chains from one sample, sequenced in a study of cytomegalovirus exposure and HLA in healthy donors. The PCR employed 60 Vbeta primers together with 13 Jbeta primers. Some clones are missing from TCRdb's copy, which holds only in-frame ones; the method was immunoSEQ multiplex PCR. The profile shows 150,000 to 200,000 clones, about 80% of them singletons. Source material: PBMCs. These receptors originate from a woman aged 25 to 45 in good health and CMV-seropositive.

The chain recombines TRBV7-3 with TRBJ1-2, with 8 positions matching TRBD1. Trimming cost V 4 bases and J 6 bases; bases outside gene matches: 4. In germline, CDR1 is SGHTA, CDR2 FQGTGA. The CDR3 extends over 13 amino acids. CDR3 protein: CASSSGGADGYTF. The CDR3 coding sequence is TGTGCCAGCAGCTCAGGGGGCGCTGATGGCTACACCTTC.

The DNA for the CDR3 is TGTGCCAGCAGTGGGGGACATCGAGGCTACACCTTC. Translating it yields CASSGGHRGYTF. The V gene is TRBV25-1, the J gene TRBJ1-2; D may be TRBD1 (6 bases). The germline CDR1 and CDR2 sequences are MGHDK and SYGVNS. The V end was cut by 4 bases, the J end by 8 bases, with 11 bases between. The CDR3 consists of 12 residues.

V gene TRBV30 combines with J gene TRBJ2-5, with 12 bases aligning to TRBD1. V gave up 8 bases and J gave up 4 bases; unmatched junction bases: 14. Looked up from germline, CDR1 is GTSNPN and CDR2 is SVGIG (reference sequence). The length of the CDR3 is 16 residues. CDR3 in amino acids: CAALPGQGARRETQYF. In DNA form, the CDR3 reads TGTGCCGCCCTACCGGGACAGGGGGCAAGAAGAGAGACCCAGTACTTC. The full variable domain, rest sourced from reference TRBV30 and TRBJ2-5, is SQTIHQWPATLVQPVGSPLSLECTVEGTSNPNLYWYRQAAGRGLQLLFYSVGIGQISSEVPQNLSASRPQDRQFILSSKKLLLSDSGFYLCAALPGQGARRETQYFGPGTRLLVL.

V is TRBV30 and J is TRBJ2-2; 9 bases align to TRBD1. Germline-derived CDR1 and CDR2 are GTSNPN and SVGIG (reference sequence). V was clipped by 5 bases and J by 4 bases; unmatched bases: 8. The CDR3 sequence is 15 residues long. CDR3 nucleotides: TGTGCCTGGGCCCTCGGGACAGGGAGCACCGGGGAGCTGTTTTTT. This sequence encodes CAWALGTGSTGELFF.

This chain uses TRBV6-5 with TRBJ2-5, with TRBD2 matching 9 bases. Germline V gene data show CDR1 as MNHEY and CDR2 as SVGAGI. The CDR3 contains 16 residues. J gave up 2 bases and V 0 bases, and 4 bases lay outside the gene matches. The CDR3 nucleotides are TGTGCCAGCAGTTACTCCCCTAGCGGGGTTCAAGAGACCCAGTACTTC. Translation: CASSYSPSGVQETQYF.

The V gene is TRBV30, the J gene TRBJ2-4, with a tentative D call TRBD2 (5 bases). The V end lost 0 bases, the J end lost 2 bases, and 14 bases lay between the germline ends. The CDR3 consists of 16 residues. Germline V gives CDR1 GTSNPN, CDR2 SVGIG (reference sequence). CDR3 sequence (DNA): TGTGCCTGGAGTGTATGGGATAGAGGGTCCAAAAACATTCAGTACTTC. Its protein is CAWSVWDRGSKNIQYF. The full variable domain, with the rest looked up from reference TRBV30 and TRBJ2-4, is SQTIHQWPATLVQPVGSPLSLECTVEGTSNPNLYWYRQAAGRGLQLLFYSVGIGQISSEVPQNLSASRPQDRQFILSSKKLLLSDSGFYLCAWSVWDRGSKNIQYFGAGTRLSVL.

The CDR3 nucleotides are TGCGCCAGCAGCCAAGGCCCCGACAGGGCAGACCTCCCCAAGGGCAAGAGGGGCTACACCTTC. Translated, it gives CASSQGPDRADLPKGKRGYTF. The chain is built from TRBV4-1 and TRBJ1-2, with 7 bases that match TRBD1. This CDR3 spans 21 amino acids. The V gene end was trimmed by 1 base and the J gene end by 8 bases; junction bases not matched to a gene: 28. Germline values: CDR1 MGHRA, CDR2 YSYEKL.

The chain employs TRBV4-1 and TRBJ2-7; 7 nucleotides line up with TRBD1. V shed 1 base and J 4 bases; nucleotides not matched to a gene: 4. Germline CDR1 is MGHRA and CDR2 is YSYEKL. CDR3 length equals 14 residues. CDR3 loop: CASSQGQGEYEQYF. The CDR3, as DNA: TGCGCCAGCAGCCAAGGCCAGGGGGAGTACGAGCAGTACTTC.

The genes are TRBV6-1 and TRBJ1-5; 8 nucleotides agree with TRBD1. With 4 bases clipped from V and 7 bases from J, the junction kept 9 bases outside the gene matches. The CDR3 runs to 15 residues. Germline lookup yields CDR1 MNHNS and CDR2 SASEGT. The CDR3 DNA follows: TGTGCCAGCAGTGCTGGACAGGGTACGTTACAGCCCCAGCATTTT. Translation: CASSAGQGTLQPQHF.

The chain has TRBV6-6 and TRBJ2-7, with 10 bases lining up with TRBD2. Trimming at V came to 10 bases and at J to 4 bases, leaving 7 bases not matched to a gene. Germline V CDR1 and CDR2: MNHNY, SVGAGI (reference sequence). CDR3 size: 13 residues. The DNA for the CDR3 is TGTGCCACCCGGACTAGCGGTTCTTACGAGCAGTACTTC. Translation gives CATRTSGSYEQYF.

CDR3 nucleotides: TGTGCCAGCCTGGGAGGGAGCTACGAGCAGTACTTC. It codes for CASLGGSYEQYF. The V and J genes are TRBV2 and TRBJ2-7, with TRBD2 identical over 7 bases. V shed 8 bases, J shed 3 bases, and the junction held 4 bases outside the gene matches. The CDR3 consists of 12 residues. Per the germline V gene, CDR1 is SNHLY and CDR2 is FYNNEI.

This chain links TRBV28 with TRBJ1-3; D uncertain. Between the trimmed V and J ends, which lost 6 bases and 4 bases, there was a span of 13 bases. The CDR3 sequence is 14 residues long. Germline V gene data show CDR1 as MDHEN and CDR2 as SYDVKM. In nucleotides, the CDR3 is TGTGCCAGCAGACCCCTCTGGGCAGGAAACACCATATATTTT. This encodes CASRPLWAGNTIYF.

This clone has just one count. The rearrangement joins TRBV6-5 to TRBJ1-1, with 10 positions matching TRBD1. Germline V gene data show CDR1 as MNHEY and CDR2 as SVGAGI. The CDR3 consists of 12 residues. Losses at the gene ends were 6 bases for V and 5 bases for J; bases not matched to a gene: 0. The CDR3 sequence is CASRDRGTEAFF. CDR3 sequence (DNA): TGTGCCAGCAGGGACAGGGGGACTGAAGCTTTCTTT.

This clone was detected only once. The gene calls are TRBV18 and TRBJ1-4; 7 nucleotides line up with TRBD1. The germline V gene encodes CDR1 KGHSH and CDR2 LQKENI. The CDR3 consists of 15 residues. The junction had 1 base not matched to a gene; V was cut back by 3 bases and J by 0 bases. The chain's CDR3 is CASSPRGTTNEKLFF. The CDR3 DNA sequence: TGTGCCAGCTCACCCAGGGGGACAACTAATGAAAAACTGTTTTTT.

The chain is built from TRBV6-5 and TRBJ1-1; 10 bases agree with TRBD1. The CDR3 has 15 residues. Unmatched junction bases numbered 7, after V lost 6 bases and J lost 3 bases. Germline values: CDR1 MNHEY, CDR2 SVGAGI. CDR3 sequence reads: CASRLGTGVHTEAFF. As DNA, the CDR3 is TGTGCCAGCAGGCTCGGGACAGGGGTTCACACTGAAGCTTTCTTT.

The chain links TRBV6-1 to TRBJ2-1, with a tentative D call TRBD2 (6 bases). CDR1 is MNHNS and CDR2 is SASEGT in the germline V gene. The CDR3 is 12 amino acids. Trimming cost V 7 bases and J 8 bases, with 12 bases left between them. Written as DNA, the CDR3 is TGTGCCAGCACCCAAGGAGGGGATGAGCAGTTCTTC. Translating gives CASTQGGDEQFF.

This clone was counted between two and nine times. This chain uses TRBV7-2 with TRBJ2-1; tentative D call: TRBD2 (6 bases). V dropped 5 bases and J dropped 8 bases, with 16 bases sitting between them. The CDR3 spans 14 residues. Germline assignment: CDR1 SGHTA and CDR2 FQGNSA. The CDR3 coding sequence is TGTGCCAGCAGCCCGGGACTTCCTCCTGATGAGCAGTTCTTC. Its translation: CASSPGLPPDEQFF.

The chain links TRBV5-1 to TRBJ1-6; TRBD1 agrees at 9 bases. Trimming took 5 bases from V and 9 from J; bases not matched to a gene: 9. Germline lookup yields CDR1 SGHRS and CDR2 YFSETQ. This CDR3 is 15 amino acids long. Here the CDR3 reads CASRGTGMGGSPLHF. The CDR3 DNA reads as TGCGCCAGCAGGGGGACAGGGATGGGCGGTTCACCCCTCCACTTT. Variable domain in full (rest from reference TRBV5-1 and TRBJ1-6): KAGVTQTPRYLIKTRGQQVTLSCSPISGHRSVSWYQQTPGQGLQFLFEYFSETQRNKGNFPGRFSGRQFSNSRSEMNVSTLELGDSALYLCASRGTGMGGSPLHFGNGTRLTVT.

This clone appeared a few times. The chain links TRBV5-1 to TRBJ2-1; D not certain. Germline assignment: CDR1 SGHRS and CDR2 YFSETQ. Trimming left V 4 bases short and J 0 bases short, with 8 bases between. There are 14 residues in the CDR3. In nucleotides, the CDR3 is TGCGCCAGCAGCCCAAGGAGCTCCTACAATGAGCAGTTCTTC. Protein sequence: CASSPRSSYNEQFF.

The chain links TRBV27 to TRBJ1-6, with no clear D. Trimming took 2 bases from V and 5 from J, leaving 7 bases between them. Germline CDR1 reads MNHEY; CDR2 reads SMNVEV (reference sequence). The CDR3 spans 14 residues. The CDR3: CASSLRSNNSPLHF. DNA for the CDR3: TGTGCCAGCAGTTTACGCTCTAATAATTCACCCCTCCACTTT.

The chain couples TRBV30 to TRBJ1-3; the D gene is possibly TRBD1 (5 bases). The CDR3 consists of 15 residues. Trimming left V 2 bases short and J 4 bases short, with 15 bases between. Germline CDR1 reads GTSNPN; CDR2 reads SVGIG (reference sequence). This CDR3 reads CAWSRASDRGNTIYF. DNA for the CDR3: TGTGCCTGGAGTAGGGCCTCAGACAGAGGAAACACCATATATTTT.

The DNA for the CDR3 is TGTGCCATCAGTGAGCCTCACAGGGGGGCCTACGAGCAGTACTTC. Amino acids: CAISEPHRGAYEQYF. The J gene is TRBJ2-7, the V gene TRBV10-3; 8 bases align to TRBD1. CDR3 size: 15 residues. The V gene's germline CDR1 is ENHRY and CDR2 SYGVKD. Trimming took 2 bases from V and 2 from J; bases not matched to a gene: 5.

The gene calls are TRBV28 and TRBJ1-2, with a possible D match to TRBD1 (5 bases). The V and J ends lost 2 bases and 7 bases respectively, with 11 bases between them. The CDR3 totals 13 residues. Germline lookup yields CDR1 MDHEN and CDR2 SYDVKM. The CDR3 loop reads CASSLGQPVGYTF. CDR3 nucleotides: TGTGCCAGCAGTTTAGGACAACCGGTTGGCTACACCTTC.

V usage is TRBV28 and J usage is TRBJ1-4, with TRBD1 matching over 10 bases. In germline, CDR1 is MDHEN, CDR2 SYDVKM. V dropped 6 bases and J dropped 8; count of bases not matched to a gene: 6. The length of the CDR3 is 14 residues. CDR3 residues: CASRMGTGEEKLFF. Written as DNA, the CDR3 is TGTGCCAGCAGAATGGGGACAGGGGAAGAAAAACTGTTTTTT.

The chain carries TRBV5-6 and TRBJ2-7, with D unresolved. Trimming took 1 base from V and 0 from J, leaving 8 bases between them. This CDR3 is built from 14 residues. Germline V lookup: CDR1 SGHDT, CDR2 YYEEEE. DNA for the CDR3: TGTGCCAGCAGCTTGAGACGGAGCTCCTACGAGCAGTACTTC. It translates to CASSLRRSSYEQYF.

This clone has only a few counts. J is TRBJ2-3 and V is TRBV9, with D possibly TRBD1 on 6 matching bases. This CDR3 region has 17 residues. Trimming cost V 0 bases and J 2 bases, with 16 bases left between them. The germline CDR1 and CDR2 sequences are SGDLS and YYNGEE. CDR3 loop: CASSVAPGGGLTDTQYF. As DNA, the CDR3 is TGTGCCAGCAGCGTAGCTCCCGGTGGGGGCCTCACAGATACGCAGTATTTT. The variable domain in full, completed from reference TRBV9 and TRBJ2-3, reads DSGVTQTPKHLITATGQRVTLRCSPRSGDLSVYWYQQSLDQGLQFLIQYYNGEERAKGNILERFSAQQFPDLHSELNLSSLELGDSALYFCASSVAPGGGLTDTQYFGPGTRLTVL.